This T cell receptor beta chain was recorded in a study of T-cell memory formation after mild COVID-19. Findings and caveats of the study: Memory sampled before infection contained some responding clones, suggesting cross-reactive memory joined. CD4+ bias marked clones expanding day 15 to 37, unlike balanced contracting clones.

CDR1 is SEHNR and CDR2 is FQNEAQ in the germline V gene (reference sequence). V trimming: 5 bases; J trimming: 4 bases; junction bases outside the gene matches: 3. The CDR3 spans 14 residues. This clonotype has a count of ten or more. What it binds is not known. TCRdb recomputed calls from the 5' RACE reads with MiXCR, one row per CDR3 protein. Of 250,000 to 350,000 distinct CDR3 sequences in the sample, 15% to 20% were seen once. What was sequenced was PBMCs or a T cell subset sorted from them (not recorded which). The clonotype comes from a man aged 18 to 29 who had mild COVID-19 (a few samples of this study predate the infection). Cell type and time point are not known. This chain joins TRBV7-9 and TRBJ2-2; 8 nucleotides line up with TRBD1. CDR3 in amino acids: CASSEQGGTGELFF. The CDR3, as DNA: TGTGCCAGCAGCGAACAGGGGGGCACCGGGGAGCTGTTTTTT.